The following is a TCR beta chain sequence with its context. One end of the junction does not line up with germline, which may come from a read error. These data come from a study of CD8 T cells in Susac syndrome. A quantity of about 0.45 to 1 ug RNA underwent reverse transcription using random hexamers. The amplification used immunoSEQ multiplex PCR on TCR beta CDR3; it spanned 54 Vbeta and 13 Jbeta. TCRdb processed the immunoSEQ multiplex PCR reads anew with MiXCR; each CDR3 protein has one entry. The sample holds 150,000 to 200,000 distinct CDR3 sequences, about 95% seen once. Negative isolation was used for CD8+ and CD4+ T cells, and FACS enrichment was applied to TEMRA cells. CDR1 and CDR2 from the germline V gene are SQVTM and ANQGSEA. The CDR3 length is 9 residues.

This sequence originates from a human donor in good health. The chain is built from TRBV29-1 and TRBJ2-1; the D is unclear. Sequences were obtained from CD4+ T cells from PBMCs. CDR3 bases: TGCAGCGTTAAAGATGAGCAGTTCTTC. Translation gives CSVKDEQFF.